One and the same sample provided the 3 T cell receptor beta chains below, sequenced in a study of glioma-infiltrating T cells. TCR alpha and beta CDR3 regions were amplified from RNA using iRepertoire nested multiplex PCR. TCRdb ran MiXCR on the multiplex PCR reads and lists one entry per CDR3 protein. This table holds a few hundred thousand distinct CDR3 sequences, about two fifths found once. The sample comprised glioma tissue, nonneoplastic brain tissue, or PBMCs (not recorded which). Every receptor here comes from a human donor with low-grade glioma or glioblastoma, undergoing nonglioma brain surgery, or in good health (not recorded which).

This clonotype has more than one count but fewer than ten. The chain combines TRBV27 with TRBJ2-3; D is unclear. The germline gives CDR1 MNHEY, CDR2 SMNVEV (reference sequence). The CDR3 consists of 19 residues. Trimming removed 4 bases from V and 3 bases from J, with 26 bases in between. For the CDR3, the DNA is TGTGCCAGCAGTTCTGTCCCTGATCGAATGGAGTTGGGGACAGATACGCAGTATTTT. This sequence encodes CASSSVPDRMELGTDTQYF.

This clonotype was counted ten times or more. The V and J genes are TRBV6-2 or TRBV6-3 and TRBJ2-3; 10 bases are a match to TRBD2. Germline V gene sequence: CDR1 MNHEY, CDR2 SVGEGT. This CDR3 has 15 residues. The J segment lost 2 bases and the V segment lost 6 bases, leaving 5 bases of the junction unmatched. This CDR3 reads CASRDSGRPTDTQYF. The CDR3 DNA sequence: TGTGCCAGCAGGGATAGCGGGAGGCCCACAGATACGCAGTATTTT.

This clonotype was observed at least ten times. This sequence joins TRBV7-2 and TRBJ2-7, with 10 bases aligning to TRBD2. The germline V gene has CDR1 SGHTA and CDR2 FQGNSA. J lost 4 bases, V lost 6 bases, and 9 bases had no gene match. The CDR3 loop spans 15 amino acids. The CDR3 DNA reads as TGTGCCAGCAGTTCCAGCGGGAGGGGTAGTTACGAGCAGTACTTC. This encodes CASSSSGRGSYEQYF.